This entry lists 3 T cell receptor beta chains sequenced from one sample in a study of blood T cell repertoires in COVID-19. Produced via immunoSEQ multiplex PCR; TCRdb's table is partial and in-frame only. The table has around 150,000 clones, approximately 90% seen once; the top ten hold approximately 2.8%. The source material was peripheral blood. These TCRs come from a woman aged 60-75 years with active COVID-19.

The CDR3 DNA sequence: TGTGCCAGCAGTGTCTCAGAGACCCAGTACTTC. As protein: CASSVSETQYF. The chain carries TRBV25-1 and TRBJ2-5; unclear D gene. The CDR3 is 11 residues long. The germline V gene encodes CDR1 MGHDK and CDR2 SYGVNS. V was clipped by 4 bases and J by 4 bases, with 4 bases between them.

The chain employs TRBV7-9 and TRBJ2-1; TRBD2 agrees at 12 bases. The CDR3 consists of 19 residues. Germline assignment: CDR1 SEHNR and CDR2 FQNEAQ (reference sequence). The V and J ends lost 4 bases and 0 bases, in that order; junction bases with no gene match: 10. The CDR3 region is CASSSRLAGVRSSYNEQFF. The CDR3 nucleotides are TGTGCCAGCAGCTCGCGACTAGCGGGAGTCAGAAGCTCCTACAATGAGCAGTTCTTC.

The V call is TRBV18, the J call TRBJ2-7, with D maybe TRBD2 (7 bases). The ends were cut back, 6 bases at V and 7 bases at J, with 22 bases in the middle. This CDR3 is built from 15 residues. CDR1 is KGHSH, CDR2 LQKENI, per germline. The DNA of the CDR3 is TGTGCCAGCTCTCTTTCGGGCAGGGGAGCGGGGGAGCAGTACTTC. It translates to CASSLSGRGAGEQYF.